The text below deals with one TCR beta chain. This record belongs to a study of blood T cell repertoires in COVID-19. Enrolled through a virtual design, the participants were between roughly 18 and 95 years of age and came from about two dozen US areas. Germline V gives CDR1 SGHNT, CDR2 YYREEE (reference sequence). Trimming cost V 2 bases and J 3 bases; bases outside gene matches: 1. This CDR3 region has 13 residues. In the authors' workflow: Estimates of nucleated cell counts were drawn from the amplification of reference gene primers. The repertoire was sequenced with immunoSEQ multiplex PCR; TCRdb's copy has only in-frame clones and lacks some. V and J calls and clone size come straight from that table; D and trimming were deduced from the DNA. The repertoire holds roughly 330,000 clones, with around 87% as singletons.

The receptor's source is a young woman who had recovered from COVID-19. The sample was PBMCs or T cells enriched from blood (not recorded which). V is TRBV5-4 and J is TRBJ2-5; 7 nucleotides match TRBD1. CDR3 bases: TGTGCCAGCAGCTTCACAGGGGAAGAGACCCAGTACTTC. This codes for CASSFTGEETQYF.